This record looks at one T cell receptor beta chain sequence and its context. Its antigen is not known. The control group consisted of healthy donors matched for age and sex. Bulk CD8+ and CD4+ cells came from magnetic negative isolation; CD8+ TEMRA by FACS. This specimen comes from a study of CD8 T cells in Susac syndrome. RNA in amounts of about 0.45 to 1 ug was reverse transcribed with random hexamers. The authors amplified TCR beta CDR3 across 54 Vbeta and 13 Jbeta using immunoSEQ multiplex PCR. TCRdb re-called the immunoSEQ multiplex PCR reads through MiXCR, storing one row per CDR3 protein. The data show 110,000 or so distinct CDR3 sequences, just under 95% seen once. V was shortened by 8 bases and J by 3 bases, with 16 bases between the two germline ends. The CDR3 runs 15 residues. The germline V gene encodes CDR1 SEHNR and CDR2 FQNEAQ (reference sequence). Study results and limitations: An acknowledgment was made by the study that its TCR sequencing and HLA analysis involved relatively few individuals.

This receptor was identified in a human donor in good health. The J gene is TRBJ2-2, the V gene TRBV7-9; TRBD1 might be the D (6 bases). Sequences were obtained from CD8+ T cells from PBMCs. The CDR3 spells CASGQFGVHTGELFF. The CDR3 region has the DNA TGTGCCAGCGGACAGTTCGGGGTGCACACCGGGGAGCTGTTTTTT.